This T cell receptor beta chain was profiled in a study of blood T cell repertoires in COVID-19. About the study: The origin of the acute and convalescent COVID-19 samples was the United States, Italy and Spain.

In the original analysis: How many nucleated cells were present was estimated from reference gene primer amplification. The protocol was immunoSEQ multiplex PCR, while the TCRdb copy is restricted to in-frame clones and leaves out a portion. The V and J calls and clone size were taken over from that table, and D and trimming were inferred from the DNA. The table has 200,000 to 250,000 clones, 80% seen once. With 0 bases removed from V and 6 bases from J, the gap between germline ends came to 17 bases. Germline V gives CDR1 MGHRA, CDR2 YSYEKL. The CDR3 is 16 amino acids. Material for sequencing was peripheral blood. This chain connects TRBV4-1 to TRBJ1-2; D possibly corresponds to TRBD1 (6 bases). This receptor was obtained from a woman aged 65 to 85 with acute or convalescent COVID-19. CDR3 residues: CASSQDRTGQGHGYTF. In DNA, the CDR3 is TGCGCCAGCAGCCAAGATAGGACGGGGCAGGGGCATGGCTACACCTTC.